There are many counts of the clone carrying this TCR beta chain. This entry comes from a study of T cells after yellow fever vaccination. Germline V CDR1 and CDR2: MNHNS, SASEGT. The V end lost 6 bases, the J end lost 2 bases, and 9 bases lay between the germline ends. The CDR3 loop spans 13 amino acids. The 5'RACE template-switching step produced TCR cDNA and added a universal primer site and UMIs. One entry per CDR3 protein results from TCRdb running MiXCR on the 5' RACE reads. The sample has roughly 330,000 distinct CDR3 sequences, around 7% seen once. The TCR originated in a man aged 18 to 30 who received the YFV17D yellow fever vaccine. V gene TRBV6-1 combines with J gene TRBJ2-3; D unresolved. The sequencing used PBMCs, collected more than 40 days after the first yellow fever vaccination. CDR3 sequence reads: CASRQRNTDTQYF. The CDR3 DNA sequence: TGTGCCAGCAGACAAAGGAACACAGATACGCAGTATTTT.